The 9 T cell receptor beta chains below come from one sample, sequenced in a study of early stage breast cancer tumors. Here immunoSEQ multiplex PCR was the method, and the copy in TCRdb shows in-frame clones only, minus some. The sample lists about 72,000 clones, around 80% seen once, with 3% to 3.5% in the top ten. The sample taken for sequencing was blood. The receptor source for this set is a person in their 60s with breast cancer.

The chain carries TRBV28 and TRBJ2-6; D might be TRBD1 (5 bases). The CDR3 contains 15 residues. V was trimmed by 6 bases and J by 0 bases, leaving 9 bases between them. The germline V gene has CDR1 MDHEN and CDR2 SYDVKM. The CDR3 here is CASSPTVSGANVLTF. The CDR3 region has the DNA TGTGCCAGCAGCCCGACAGTCTCTGGGGCCAACGTCCTGACTTTC.

The chain is built from TRBV6-6 and TRBJ2-3; perhaps TRBD2 as D (5 bases). CDR3 length: 15 amino acids. V lost 0 bases and J 4 bases, leaving 11 bases between the germline ends. The germline V gene encodes CDR1 MNHNY and CDR2 SVGAGI (reference sequence). This chain's CDR3 is CASSYSRVLADTQYF. The CDR3 DNA reads as TGTGCCAGCAGTTACTCGAGGGTATTGGCAGATACGCAGTATTTT.

The rearrangement uses TRBV5-1 and TRBJ1-2; 12 nucleotides match TRBD1. The CDR3 spans 15 residues. From germline, CDR1 is SGHRS and CDR2 YFSETQ. The V segment lost 6 bases and the J segment 6 bases; nucleotides outside the gene matches: 9. The CDR3 bases are TGCGCCAGCACCGATCGGGACAGGGGGCATCATGGCTACACCTTC. Translated, it gives CASTDRDRGHHGYTF. Full variable domain (remainder filled in from reference TRBV5-1 and TRBJ1-2): KAGVTQTPRYLIKTRGQQVTLSCSPISGHRSVSWYQQTPGQGLQFLFEYFSETQRNKGNFPGRFSGRQFSNSRSEMNVSTLELGDSALYLCASTDRDRGHHGYTFGSGTRLTVV.

This clone was seen a handful of times. The chain recombines TRBV27 with TRBJ2-7, with a possible D match to TRBD1 (5 bases). The CDR3 has 14 residues. Deletions cut 0 bases from V and 5 bases from J, with 11 bases between. CDR1 and CDR2 (germline): MNHEY, SMNVEV (reference sequence). The CDR3 region is CASSLSGVLDEQYF. CDR3 nucleotides: TGTGCCAGCAGTTTATCAGGGGTCCTTGACGAGCAGTACTTC.

The chain uses TRBV6-5 and TRBJ1-2, with D possibly being TRBD1 (6 bases). The germline V gene encodes CDR1 MNHEY and CDR2 SVGAGI. The CDR3 length is 15 residues. Trimming took 2 bases from V and 4 from J, leaving 14 bases between them. In DNA form, the CDR3 reads TGTGCCAGCAGTTACGGGGGCAGGGGAGGCTATGGCTACACCTTC. Protein sequence: CASSYGGRGGYGYTF.

V and J are TRBV30 and TRBJ1-6, with D possibly being TRBD1 (6 bases). This CDR3 has 14 amino acids. From germline, CDR1 is GTSNPN and CDR2 SVGIG (reference sequence). Trimming stripped 3 bases from V and 10 bases from J, with 16 bases between. The CDR3 DNA sequence: TGTGCCTGGAGCGAGGGACAACGGGAATCACCCCTCCACTTT. Its translation: CAWSEGQRESPLHF. The whole variable domain, remainder taken from reference TRBV30 and TRBJ1-6, is SQTIHQWPATLVQPVGSPLSLECTVEGTSNPNLYWYRQAAGRGLQLLFYSVGIGQISSEVPQNLSASRPQDRQFILSSKKLLLSDSGFYLCAWSEGQRESPLHFGNGTRLTVT.

This chain connects TRBV7-9 to TRBJ2-3; no clear D gene. The CDR3 sequence is 12 residues long. The germline V and J ends were trimmed by 4 bases and 3 bases, with 5 bases remaining between them. CDR1 is SEHNR, CDR2 FQNEAQ, per germline (reference sequence). The CDR3 is CASSSVTDTQYF. The CDR3 coding sequence is TGTGCCAGCAGCTCCGTAACAGATACGCAGTATTTT.

In this sample, this clone turned up a few times. This chain joins TRBV6-1 and TRBJ1-1; the D is unclear. This CDR3 contains 14 residues. The germline V gene has CDR1 MNHNS and CDR2 SASEGT. Between the trimmed V and J ends, which lost 2 bases and 1 base, there was a span of 8 bases. CDR3 DNA sequence: TGTGCCAGCAGTGAACACGGCCCGAACACTGAAGCTTTCTTT. Amino acid sequence: CASSEHGPNTEAFF.

This clone was observed a handful of times. The chain employs TRBV21-1 and TRBJ2-7; the table calls TRBD2, which could not be checked here. TRBV21-1 has pseudogene status. The CDR3 covers 11 residues. CDR3 nucleotide sequence: TGTGCCAGCAGCTGCCCGGACGAGCAGTACTTC. Translation gives CASSCPDEQYF.